This T cell receptor (beta chain) is from a study of cytomegalovirus exposure and HLA in healthy donors. The PCR was carried out with 60 Vbeta primers and 13 Jbeta primers. Only in-frame clones appear in the TCRdb table, and some are missing; sequencing was by immunoSEQ multiplex PCR. The sample shows about 72,000 clones, and roughly an eighth sits with its ten largest clones. V dropped 0 bases and J dropped 4 bases, with 13 bases sitting between them. Per germline, CDR1 SGDLS and CDR2 YYNGEE. CDR3 length: 16 residues. The V gene is TRBV9, the J gene TRBJ2-2, with D possibly matching TRBD1 (7 bases). This TCR was recovered from a man aged 50 to 60 in good health and CMV-seropositive. Specimen: PBMCs. The CDR3 reads CASSVAPQGGTGELFF. The CDR3 bases are TGTGCCAGCAGCGTAGCGCCGCAGGGGGGCACCGGGGAGCTGTTTTTT.